A single sample is the source of the 10 T cell receptor beta chains below, sequenced in a study of T cell responses to AZD1222 COVID-19 vaccine. Sequenced by immunoSEQ multiplex PCR; TCRdb stores in-frame clones only, minus some. The sample shows some 170,000 clones, about 93% of them seen only once. Here the sequenced sample was peripheral blood, taken 28 days after the second dose of the MenACWY control vaccine. The receptors derive from an adult who received the MenACWY meningococcal vaccine as a control.

The CDR3 loop reads CASSYAIDGEQYF. Here the CDR3 DNA reads TGTGCCAGCAGTTACGCCATCGACGGAGAGCAGTACTTC. This rearrangement joins TRBV6-5 to TRBJ2-7; D remains ambiguous. The CDR3 loop spans 13 amino acids. Per germline, CDR1 MNHEY and CDR2 SVGAGI. Trimming cost V 2 bases and J 7 bases, with 12 bases left between them.

The genes are TRBV6-2 or TRBV6-3 and TRBJ2-7; D not certain. This CDR3 is built from 14 residues. Germline-derived CDR1 and CDR2 are MNHEY and SVGEGT. Trimming removed 6 bases at V and 2 bases at J, with 14 bases between. CDR3 sequence reads: CASSLIGRTYEQYF. In nucleotides, the CDR3 is TGTGCCAGCAGCCTTATCGGACGGACCTACGAGCAGTACTTC.

The chain has TRBV2 and TRBJ2-5; D remains ambiguous. Germline CDR1 reads SNHLY; CDR2 reads FYNNEI. The CDR3 runs to 9 residues. The CDR3 DNA is TGTGGGGTGACGGAGACCCAGTACTTC. Translation: CGVTETQYF.

V is TRBV7-2 and J is TRBJ1-1, with D possibly TRBD1 on 6 matching bases. Germline CDR1 is SGHTA and CDR2 is FQGNSA. Trimming took 0 bases from V and 0 from J, leaving 8 bases between them. CDR3 length: 15 amino acids. CDR3: CASSLAEGVNTEAFF. CDR3 sequence (DNA): TGTGCCAGCAGCTTAGCGGAGGGGGTGAACACTGAAGCTTTCTTT.

The chain is built from TRBV5-4 and TRBJ2-7; a weak D match, TRBD2 (7 bases). V was cut by 3 bases and J by 0 bases, with 10 bases left in between. This CDR3 comprises 14 residues. The germline V gene has CDR1 SGHNT and CDR2 YYREEE (reference sequence). For the CDR3, the DNA is TGTGCCAGCAGCTCCGGGGGGCACTCCTACGAGCAGTACTTC. Translating it yields CASSSGGHSYEQYF. The full variable domain, its missing parts supplied by reference TRBV5-4 and TRBJ2-7, is ETGVTQSPTHLIKTRGQQVTLRCSSQSGHNTVSWYQQALGQGPQFIFQYYREEENGRGNFPPRFSGLQFPNYSSELNVNALELDDSALYLCASSSGGHSYEQYFGPGTRLTVT.

This clone was picked up a small number of times. The chain couples TRBV4-1 to TRBJ1-4; 9 bases are shared with TRBD1. The germline V gene encodes CDR1 MGHRA and CDR2 YSYEKL. The CDR3 loop spans 16 amino acids. J gave up 7 bases and V 0 bases, and 6 bases lay outside the gene matches. The CDR3 region is CASSQEGQGFFEKLFF. Written as DNA, the CDR3 is TGCGCCAGCAGCCAAGAGGGACAGGGATTTTTTGAAAAACTGTTTTTT.

This clone was counted only a few times. DNA of the CDR3: TGTGCCAGCAGCAGAGATTCACCCCTCCACTTT. Translating it yields CASSRDSPLHF. The chain uses TRBV28 and TRBJ1-6; D is unresolved. Germline V lookup: CDR1 MDHEN, CDR2 SYDVKM. The length of the CDR3 is 11 residues. V dropped 6 bases and J dropped 8 bases, with 5 bases sitting between them.

This chain joins TRBV5-1 and TRBJ2-7, with D possibly TRBD2 on 5 matching bases. CDR3 length: 14 amino acids. Per germline, CDR1 SGHRS and CDR2 YFSETQ. Trimming removed 1 base from V and 0 bases from J, with 8 bases in between. CDR3 protein: CASSLSRGSYEQYF. The CDR3 DNA sequence: TGCGCCAGCAGCTTGAGTCGGGGCTCCTACGAGCAGTACTTC.

The gene calls are TRBV29-1 and TRBJ1-2; perhaps TRBD1 as D (5 bases). This CDR3 has 13 amino acids. Trimming pared 1 base from V and 8 bases from J, leaving 14 bases between. CDR1 is SQVTM and CDR2 is ANQGSEA in the germline V gene. The CDR3 DNA reads TGCAGCGTTGAAGGCGGGAAGGCAGGGGGCTACACCTTC. It encodes CSVEGGKAGGYTF.

This clone was seen at least ten times. CDR3 residues: CASSGGTGRTEAFF. DNA for the CDR3: TGTGCCAGCAGTGGAGGGACAGGGAGGACTGAAGCTTTCTTT. The V and J genes are TRBV2 and TRBJ1-1; 9 bases line up with TRBD1. The CDR3 loop spans 14 amino acids. V was clipped by 4 bases and J by 5 bases; unmatched bases: 5. Germline values: CDR1 SNHLY, CDR2 FYNNEI.